Here is one T cell receptor (beta chain) with its context. Participants were aged about 18 to 90 years, lived in under 25 US areas, and enrolled virtually. Cohorts were assigned according to the clinical history that participants reported. Recovery meant two consecutive negative NP/OP PCR tests, professional clearance, or resolved symptoms. The data are from a study of blood T cell repertoires in COVID-19. This CDR3 has 16 amino acids. Germline V gene sequence: CDR1 SGHRS, CDR2 YFSETQ. V shed 3 bases and J 8 bases; nucleotides not matched to a gene: 5. Generated by immunoSEQ multiplex PCR, the TCRdb table keeps only in-frame clones and is missing some. The repertoire consists of a few hundred thousand clones, with 85% occurring once and the leading ten covering about 19%.

The TCR sequence derives from a man in his forties or fifties who had recovered from COVID-19. Input material: PBMCs or T cells enriched from blood (not recorded which). This chain joins TRBV5-1 and TRBJ2-1, with 16 positions matching TRBD2. The CDR3, as DNA: TGCGCCAGCAGCTCGGGACTAGCGGGAGGGCTGGATGAGCAGTTCTTC. It codes for CASSSGLAGGLDEQFF.